These T cell receptor beta chains were read from a single sample in a study of cytomegalovirus exposure and HLA in healthy donors. Profiled with immunoSEQ multiplex PCR; TCRdb holds only in-frame clones, not every one. The sample contains approximately 150,000 clones, about 80% of which appear only once. Sequenced: PBMCs. All receptors come from a man aged 35 to 55 in good health and CMV-seronegative. CDR3s include the opening cysteine and the closing phenylalanine or tryptophan. The D gene is left open where the match is weak. For some rows the clone size is stated as once, few or many, or as a class when expanded; others skip it.

V gene: TRBV10-3; clone size: -; D gene: TRBD2; J gene: TRBJ2-7; CDR3 DNA: TGTGCCTCTACTAGCGGGGGTAACGAGCAGTACTTC; CDR3 protein: CASTSGGNEQYF
V gene: TRBV5-6; clone size: -; D gene: -; J gene: TRBJ1-5; CDR3 DNA: TGTGCCAGCAGCTTGGTAGATGGGGGGAGGAGCAATCAGCCCCAGCATTTT; CDR3 protein: CASSLVDGGRSNQPQHF
V gene: TRBV11-2; clone size: -; D gene: -; J gene: TRBJ2-7; CDR3 DNA: TGTGCCAGCAGCTTAGTGGCGGGCATTTCCTACGAGCAGTACTTC; CDR3 protein: CASSLVAGISYEQYF
V gene: TRBV19; clone size: -; D gene: -; J gene: TRBJ2-7; CDR3 DNA: TGTGCCAGTAGTAGGTCAGGCTCTGCCTACGAGCAGTACTTC; CDR3 protein: CASSRSGSAYEQYF
V gene: TRBV6-5; clone size: -; D gene: TRBD1; J gene: TRBJ2-7; CDR3 DNA: TGTGCCAGCAGCTACTTCTCCTTGGACAGGTACTACGAGCAGTACTTC; CDR3 protein: CASSYFSLDRYYEQYF
V gene: TRBV15; clone size: -; D gene: -; J gene: TRBJ1-2; CDR3 DNA: TGTGCCACCAGCAGAGATCTCGGCGGCGGCTATGGCTACACCTTC; CDR3 protein: CATSRDLGGGYGYTF
V gene: TRBV5-1; clone size: once; D gene: -; J gene: TRBJ2-3; CDR3 DNA: TGCGCCAGCAGCTTCAGGCCAGGATGGGATACGCAGTATTTT; CDR3 protein: CASSFRPGWDTQYF
V gene: TRBV6-5; clone size: -; D gene: -; J gene: TRBJ1-5; CDR3 DNA: TGTGCCAGCGCGAGGAGCAATCAGCCCCAGCATTTT; CDR3 protein: CASARSNQPQHF
V gene: TRBV7-8; clone size: -; D gene: -; J gene: TRBJ2-2; CDR3 DNA: TGTGCCAGCAGCTTAGATCCGGGGATCACCGGGGAGCTGTTTTTT; CDR3 protein: CASSLDPGITGELFF
V gene: TRBV27; clone size: -; D gene: -; J gene: TRBJ2-2; CDR3 DNA: TGTGCCAGCAGAAGAGGCACGAACACCGGGGAGCTGTTTTTT; CDR3 protein: CASRRGTNTGELFF
V gene: TRBV18; clone size: -; D gene: -; J gene: TRBJ1-2; CDR3 DNA: TGTGCCAGCTCTTTCGGTGAGGACAGTACCTATGGCTACACCTTC; CDR3 protein: CASSFGEDSTYGYTF
V gene: TRBV6-1; clone size: -; D gene: TRBD2; J gene: TRBJ2-2; CDR3 DNA: TGTGCCAGCAGGGGGACTAACCCGAACACCGGGGAGCTGTTTTTT; CDR3 protein: CASRGTNPNTGELFF
V gene: TRBV7-9; clone size: -; D gene: TRBD2; J gene: TRBJ2-7; CDR3 DNA: TGTGCCAGCAGCTTGGGACTAGCGGGAGGGCCGCGTTGGGACTACGAGCAGTACTTC; CDR3 protein: CASSLGLAGGPRWDYEQYF
V gene: TRBV27; clone size: once; D gene: TRBD2; J gene: TRBJ2-1; CDR3 DNA: TGTGCCAGCAGTTTAACCCAGGGAGGGTACAATGAGCAGTTCTTC; CDR3 protein: CASSLTQGGYNEQFF
V gene: TRBV29-1; clone size: -; D gene: TRBD2; J gene: TRBJ2-7; CDR3 DNA: TGCAGCGTGCGGCGGGCCGCTAGCGGGAGGACCTACGAGCAGTACTTC; CDR3 protein: CSVRRAASGRTYEQYF
V gene: TRBV5-6; clone size: -; D gene: -; J gene: TRBJ1-1; CDR3 DNA: TGTGCCAGCAGCTTGAAACTAGGACAGCTCTACACTGAAGCTTTCTTT; CDR3 protein: CASSLKLGQLYTEAFF
V gene: TRBV5-1; clone size: -; D gene: TRBD2; J gene: TRBJ2-5; CDR3 DNA: TGCGCCAGCAGCTTGGTCGGCGGGGGGCATAAAGAGACCCAGTACTTC; CDR3 protein: CASSLVGGGHKETQYF
V gene: TRBV6-4; clone size: -; D gene: -; J gene: TRBJ2-3; CDR3 DNA: TGTGCCAGCAGTGTTGGGGGACTTCCCTCGGATACGCAGTATTTT; CDR3 protein: CASSVGGLPSDTQYF
V gene: TRBV19; clone size: -; D gene: -; J gene: TRBJ2-1; CDR3 DNA: TGTGCCAGTAGTTACGGACACGGCCGGGACAATGAGCAGTTCTTC; CDR3 protein: CASSYGHGRDNEQFF
V gene: TRBV5-4; clone size: -; D gene: TRBD1; J gene: TRBJ2-7; CDR3 DNA: TGTGCCAGCAGCTTAGAAAACCCCGACAGGGGGCAGTACTTC; CDR3 protein: CASSLENPDRGQYF
V gene: TRBV4-1; clone size: few; D gene: -; J gene: TRBJ1-2; CDR3 DNA: TGCGCCAGCAGCCTCATGGAAGGGGAGGGGGGCTACACCTTC; CDR3 protein: CASSLMEGEGGYTF
V gene: TRBV2; clone size: -; D gene: TRBD1; J gene: TRBJ2-7; CDR3 DNA: TGTGCCAGCAGTAAGGGACAGGGATCCTACGAGCAGTACTTC; CDR3 protein: CASSKGQGSYEQYF
V gene: TRBV5-6; clone size: -; D gene: -; J gene: TRBJ2-4; CDR3 DNA: TGTGCCAGCAGCCCCCCCGGGGCCAAAAACATTCAGTACTTC; CDR3 protein: CASSPPGAKNIQYF
V gene: TRBV7-9; clone size: -; D gene: -; J gene: TRBJ2-3; CDR3 DNA: TGTGCCAGCAGCTTAGCTGGCAGTTCTCACGAGTATTTT; CDR3 protein: CASSLAGSSHEYF
V gene: TRBV6-5; clone size: -; D gene: TRBD2; J gene: TRBJ2-7; CDR3 DNA: TGTGCCAGCAGTTACCGGGGGCAGCGGGGGAACTACGAGCAGTACTTC; CDR3 protein: CASSYRGQRGNYEQYF
V gene: TRBV7-9; clone size: few; D gene: TRBD2; J gene: TRBJ2-7; CDR3 DNA: TGTGCCAGCAGCTTAGCGGGGACTAGCGGGAGCTACGAGCAGTACTTC; CDR3 protein: CASSLAGTSGSYEQYF
V gene: TRBV5-1; clone size: few; D gene: TRBD1; J gene: TRBJ2-3; CDR3 DNA: TGCGCCAGCAGCGTCGGGACAGCCACAGATACGCAGTATTTT; CDR3 protein: CASSVGTATDTQYF
V gene: TRBV4-3; clone size: -; D gene: -; J gene: TRBJ1-5; CDR3 DNA: TGCGCCAGCAGCAGGGACATGGGACAGCCCCAGCATTTT; CDR3 protein: CASSRDMGQPQHF
V gene: TRBV16; clone size: -; D gene: -; J gene: TRBJ2-5; CDR3 DNA: TGTGCCAGCAGCCAATCGAACCCTAGCGCAGAGACCCAGTACTTC; CDR3 protein: CASSQSNPSAETQYF
V gene: TRBV5-5; clone size: few; D gene: -; J gene: TRBJ1-1; CDR3 DNA: TGTGCCAGCAGCTTGGCAGTGGTGTACACTGAAGCTTTCTTT; CDR3 protein: CASSLAVVYTEAFF
V gene: TRBV30; clone size: once; D gene: -; J gene: TRBJ2-5; CDR3 DNA: TGTGCCTGGAGTGTAAATTCCCGGTACGAGACCCAGTACTTC; CDR3 protein: CAWSVNSRYETQYF
V gene: TRBV27; clone size: few; D gene: -; J gene: TRBJ2-7; CDR3 DNA: TGTGCCAGCAGTCTTCGACCGGGACTTTCATCCTACGAGCAGTACTTC; CDR3 protein: CASSLRPGLSSYEQYF
V gene: TRBV5-1; clone size: -; D gene: TRBD1; J gene: TRBJ1-2; CDR3 DNA: TGCGCCAGCAGCCCTCGTGGGACAGGGACTTCTAACTATGGCTACACCTTC; CDR3 protein: CASSPRGTGTSNYGYTF
V gene: TRBV19; clone size: -; D gene: -; J gene: TRBJ2-3; CDR3 DNA: TGTGCCAGTAGACAGAGTAGCACAGATACGCAGTATTTT; CDR3 protein: CASRQSSTDTQYF
V gene: TRBV4-2; clone size: -; D gene: TRBD2; J gene: TRBJ2-7; CDR3 DNA: TGTGCCAGCAGCCAAGATGCCAGCGGGAGTACGTACGAGCAGTACTTC; CDR3 protein: CASSQDASGSTYEQYF
V gene: TRBV5-1; clone size: -; D gene: -; J gene: TRBJ2-1; CDR3 DNA: TGCGCCAGCAGCTTGCAGGGATCCTACAATGAGCAGTTCTTC; CDR3 protein: CASSLQGSYNEQFF
V gene: TRBV9; clone size: -; D gene: TRBD2; J gene: TRBJ2-2; CDR3 DNA: TGTGCCAGCAGCGTAGACGCGGGAGTCGGGAACACCGGGGAGCTGTTTTTT; CDR3 protein: CASSVDAGVGNTGELFF
V gene: TRBV4-1; clone size: -; D gene: TRBD1; J gene: TRBJ2-7; CDR3 DNA: TGCGCCAGCAGCCACGCCGACAGGGGCCCCTACGAGCAGTACTTC; CDR3 protein: CASSHADRGPYEQYF
V gene: TRBV13; clone size: few; D gene: -; J gene: TRBJ1-2; CDR3 DNA: TGTGCCAGCAGCTTAGCCTCGACAGGACTTGGTGGCTACACCTTC; CDR3 protein: CASSLASTGLGGYTF
V gene: TRBV19; clone size: -; D gene: -; J gene: TRBJ2-3; CDR3 DNA: TGTGCCAGTAGTCCCCAAGCGGCCTCTAGGGATACGCAGTATTTT; CDR3 protein: CASSPQAASRDTQYF
V gene: TRBV4-2; clone size: -; D gene: TRBD2; J gene: TRBJ2-3; CDR3 DNA: TGTGCCAGCAGCCAAGCGGGAGGGGGTGATACGCAGTATTTT; CDR3 protein: CASSQAGGGDTQYF
V gene: TRBV6-5; clone size: -; D gene: TRBD1; J gene: TRBJ1-4; CDR3 DNA: TGTGCCAGCAGCGGACAGGGTCGCTGGAAACTGTTTTTT; CDR3 protein: CASSGQGRWKLFF
V gene: TRBV27; clone size: -; D gene: TRBD1; J gene: TRBJ2-7; CDR3 DNA: TGTGCCAGCAGCACAGGGGGCGCCCCCTACGAGCAGTACTTC; CDR3 protein: CASSTGGAPYEQYF
V gene: TRBV5-1; clone size: -; D gene: TRBD1; J gene: TRBJ2-6; CDR3 DNA: TGCGCCAGCAGCATCCCGGGACAGGGAGGAGGGGCCAACGTCCTGACTTTC; CDR3 protein: CASSIPGQGGGANVLTF
V gene: TRBV5-6; clone size: once; D gene: -; J gene: TRBJ2-7; CDR3 DNA: TGTGCCAGCTTGGAGACCCCATCCCACTACGAGCAGTACTTC; CDR3 protein: CASLETPSHYEQYF
V gene: TRBV15; clone size: -; D gene: TRBD1; J gene: TRBJ2-5; CDR3 DNA: TGTGCCACCAGCAAGATGGACAGGGGGGGTCAAGAGACCCAGTACTTC; CDR3 protein: CATSKMDRGGQETQYF
V gene: TRBV15; clone size: -; D gene: TRBD1; J gene: TRBJ2-1; CDR3 DNA: TGTGCCACCAGCAGAGCCGGGACAGGGGTCAATGAGCAGTTCTTC; CDR3 protein: CATSRAGTGVNEQFF
V gene: TRBV10-3; clone size: -; D gene: TRBD1; J gene: TRBJ2-7; CDR3 DNA: TGTGCCATCAGTGGGGACAGGGGTTCCTACGAGCAGTACTTC; CDR3 protein: CAISGDRGSYEQYF
V gene: TRBV5-1; clone size: -; D gene: -; J gene: TRBJ2-7; CDR3 DNA: TGCGCCAGCAGTCAGGACGGCGGGGCGACACCCTACGAGCAGTACTTC; CDR3 protein: CASSQDGGATPYEQYF
V gene: TRBV4-1; clone size: -; D gene: -; J gene: TRBJ2-7; CDR3 DNA: TGCGCCAGCAGCCAAGTGGGGGGGCTCGACTACGAGCAGTACTTC; CDR3 protein: CASSQVGGLDYEQYF
V gene: TRBV6-5; clone size: -; D gene: -; J gene: TRBJ2-7; CDR3 DNA: TGTGCCAGCAGCCGCGATAGAGAGCAGTACTTC; CDR3 protein: CASSRDREQYF
V gene: TRBV7-9; clone size: -; D gene: -; J gene: TRBJ1-6; CDR3 DNA: TGTGCCAGCAGCCATCAGGGTGGTTTTCAAGGCTCCTATAATTCACCCCTCCACTTT; CDR3 protein: CASSHQGGFQGSYNSPLHF
V gene: TRBV19; clone size: once; D gene: -; J gene: TRBJ2-7; CDR3 DNA: TGTGCCAGTAGTCGGCGGGGCGGCGCTTTCTCCTACGAGCAGTACTTC; CDR3 protein: CASSRRGGAFSYEQYF
V gene: TRBV7-8; clone size: few; D gene: -; J gene: TRBJ1-5; CDR3 DNA: TGTGCCAGCAGCTTAATGGGCACCCCAGGGAATCAGCCCCAGCATTTT; CDR3 protein: CASSLMGTPGNQPQHF
V gene: TRBV5-5; clone size: -; D gene: -; J gene: TRBJ1-1; CDR3 DNA: TGTGCCAGCAGCTCCTGGGGGCGGAACACTGAAGCTTTCTTT; CDR3 protein: CASSSWGRNTEAFF